The entry that follows covers one TCR beta chain sequence. This entry comes from a study of cytomegalovirus exposure and HLA in healthy donors. Sequenced by immunoSEQ multiplex PCR; TCRdb stores in-frame clones only, minus some. The sample has around 250,000 clones, about 90% seen once. Sequencing was performed on PBMCs. The sequence was collected from a woman between 18 and 29 years old in good health and CMV-seronegative.

The chain's CDR3 is CAISGQGNTEAFF. The CDR3 DNA follows: TGTGCCATCAGTGGACAGGGTAACACTGAAGCTTTCTTT. The chain has TRBV10-3 and TRBJ1-1; TRBD1 agrees at 7 bases. The germline CDR1 and CDR2 sequences are ENHRY and SYGVKD. The CDR3 consists of 13 residues. With V trimmed by 4 bases and J by 2 bases, 1 base remained unmatched.